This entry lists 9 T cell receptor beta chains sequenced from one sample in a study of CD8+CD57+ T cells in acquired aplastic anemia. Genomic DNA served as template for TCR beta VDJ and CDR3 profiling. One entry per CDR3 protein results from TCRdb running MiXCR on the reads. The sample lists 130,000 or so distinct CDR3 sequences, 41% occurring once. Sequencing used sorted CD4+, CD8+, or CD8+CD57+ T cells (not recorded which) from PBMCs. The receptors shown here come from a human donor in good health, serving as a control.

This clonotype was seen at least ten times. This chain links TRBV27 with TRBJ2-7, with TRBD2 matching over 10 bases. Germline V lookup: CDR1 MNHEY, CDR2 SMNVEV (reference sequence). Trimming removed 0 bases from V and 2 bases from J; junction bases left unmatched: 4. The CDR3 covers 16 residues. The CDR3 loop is CASSLSSGGLPYEQYF. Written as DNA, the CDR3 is TGTGCCAGCAGTTTATCTAGCGGGGGGCTGCCCTACGAGCAGTACTTC.

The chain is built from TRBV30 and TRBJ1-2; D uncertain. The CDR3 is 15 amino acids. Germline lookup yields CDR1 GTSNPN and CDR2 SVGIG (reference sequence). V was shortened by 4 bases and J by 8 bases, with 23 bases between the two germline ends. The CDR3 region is CAWILATFGPGGYTF. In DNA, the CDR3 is TGTGCCTGGATTTTAGCCACCTTTGGGCCGGGAGGCTACACCTTC.

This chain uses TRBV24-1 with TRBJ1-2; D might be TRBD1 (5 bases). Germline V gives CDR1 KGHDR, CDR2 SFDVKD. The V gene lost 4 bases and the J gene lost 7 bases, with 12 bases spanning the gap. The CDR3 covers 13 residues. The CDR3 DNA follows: TGTGCCACCAGTGAGCGACCAGGGTTTGGCTACACCTTC. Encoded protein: CATSERPGFGYTF.

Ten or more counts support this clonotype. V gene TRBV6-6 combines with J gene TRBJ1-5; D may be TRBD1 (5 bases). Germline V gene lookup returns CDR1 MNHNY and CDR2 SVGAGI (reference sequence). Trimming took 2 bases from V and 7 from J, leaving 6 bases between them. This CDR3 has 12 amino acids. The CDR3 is CASSYPGQPQHF. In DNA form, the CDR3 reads TGTGCCAGCAGTTACCCAGGGCAGCCCCAGCATTTT.

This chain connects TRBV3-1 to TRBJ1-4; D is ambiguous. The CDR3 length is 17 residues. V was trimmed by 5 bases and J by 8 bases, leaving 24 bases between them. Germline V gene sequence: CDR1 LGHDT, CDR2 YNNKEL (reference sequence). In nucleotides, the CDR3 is TGTGCCAGCAGCTTTACAGCAGGTTCCTCGCCGACAGAAAAACTGTTTTTT. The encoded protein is CASSFTAGSSPTEKLFF. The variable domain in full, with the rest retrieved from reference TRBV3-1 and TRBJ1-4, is DTAVSQTPKYLVTQMGNDKSIKCEQNLGHDTMYWYKQDSKKFLKIMFSYNNKELIINETVPNRFSPKSPDKAHLNLHINSLELGDSAVYFCASSFTAGSSPTEKLFFGSGTQLSVL.

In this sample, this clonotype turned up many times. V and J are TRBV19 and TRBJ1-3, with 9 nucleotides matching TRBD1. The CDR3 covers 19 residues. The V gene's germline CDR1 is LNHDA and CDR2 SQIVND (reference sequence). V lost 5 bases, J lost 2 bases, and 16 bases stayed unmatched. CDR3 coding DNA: TGTGCCAGTAGTCCGCATTCGGCGGTACAGGGGGCTCCTGGAAACACCATATATTTT. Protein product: CASSPHSAVQGAPGNTIYF.

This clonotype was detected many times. This chain's CDR3 is CASSEGGWNQPQHF. For the CDR3, the DNA is TGTGCCAGCAGTGAGGGAGGATGGAATCAGCCCCAGCATTTT. The chain employs TRBV2 and TRBJ1-5; D not resolved. CDR1 and CDR2 from the germline V gene are SNHLY and FYNNEI. Trimming took off 3 bases at V and 4 bases at J, with 10 bases between the two ends. This CDR3 has 14 amino acids.

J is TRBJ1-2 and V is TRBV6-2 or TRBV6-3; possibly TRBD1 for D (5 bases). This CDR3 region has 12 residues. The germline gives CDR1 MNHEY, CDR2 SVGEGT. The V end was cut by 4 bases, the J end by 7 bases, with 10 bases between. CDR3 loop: CASSWGRRGYTF. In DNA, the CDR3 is TGTGCCAGCAGTTGGGGACGACGTGGCTACACCTTC.

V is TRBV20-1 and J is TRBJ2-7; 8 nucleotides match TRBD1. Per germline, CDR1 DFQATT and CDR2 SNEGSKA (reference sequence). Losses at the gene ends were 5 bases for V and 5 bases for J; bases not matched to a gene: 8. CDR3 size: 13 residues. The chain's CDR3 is CSAFRTGINEQYF. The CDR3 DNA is TGCAGTGCTTTTCGGACAGGGATTAACGAGCAGTACTTC.